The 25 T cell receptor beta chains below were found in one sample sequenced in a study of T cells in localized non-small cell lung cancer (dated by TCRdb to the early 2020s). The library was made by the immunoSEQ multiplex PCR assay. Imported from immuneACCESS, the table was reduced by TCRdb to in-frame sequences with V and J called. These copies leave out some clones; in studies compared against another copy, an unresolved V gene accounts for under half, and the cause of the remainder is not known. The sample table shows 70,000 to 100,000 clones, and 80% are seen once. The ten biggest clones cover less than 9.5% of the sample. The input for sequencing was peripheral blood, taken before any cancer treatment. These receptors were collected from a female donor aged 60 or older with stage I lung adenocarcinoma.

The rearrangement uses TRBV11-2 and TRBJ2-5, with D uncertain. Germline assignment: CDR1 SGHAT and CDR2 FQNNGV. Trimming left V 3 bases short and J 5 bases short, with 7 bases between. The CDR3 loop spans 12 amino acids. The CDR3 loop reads CASSLEFETQYF. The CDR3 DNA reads TGTGCCAGCAGCTTGGAGTTTGAGACCCAGTACTTC.

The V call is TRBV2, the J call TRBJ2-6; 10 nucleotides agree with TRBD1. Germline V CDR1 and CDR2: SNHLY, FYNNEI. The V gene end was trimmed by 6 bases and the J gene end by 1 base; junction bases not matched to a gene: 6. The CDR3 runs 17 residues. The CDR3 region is CASRLTGGASGANVLTF. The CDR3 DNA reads TGTGCCAGCAGATTGACAGGGGGCGCGTCTGGGGCCAACGTCCTGACTTTC.

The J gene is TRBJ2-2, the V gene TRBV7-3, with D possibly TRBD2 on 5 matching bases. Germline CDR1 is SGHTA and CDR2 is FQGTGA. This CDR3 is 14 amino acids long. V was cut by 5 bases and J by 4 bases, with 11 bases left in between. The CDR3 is CASSLSSGTGELFF. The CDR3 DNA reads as TGTGCCAGCAGCCTCTCAAGCGGCACCGGGGAGCTGTTTTTT.

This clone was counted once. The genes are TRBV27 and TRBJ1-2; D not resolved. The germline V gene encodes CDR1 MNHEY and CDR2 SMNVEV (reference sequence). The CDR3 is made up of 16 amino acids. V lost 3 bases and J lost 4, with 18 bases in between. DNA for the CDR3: TGTGCCAGCAGTTTGATTGGTAGAGGTCCCCTCTATGGCTACACCTTC. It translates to CASSLIGRGPLYGYTF.

CDR3 sequence: CAWSDINRGFSGNTIYF. CDR3 DNA sequence: TGTGCCTGGAGTGATATTAACAGGGGTTTCTCTGGAAACACCATATATTTT. The chain has TRBV30 and TRBJ1-3, with TRBD1 identical over 7 bases. The V and J ends lost 1 base and 0 bases, in that order; junction bases with no gene match: 9. Germline V gene data show CDR1 as GTSNPN and CDR2 as SVGIG (reference sequence). The CDR3 is 17 amino acids.

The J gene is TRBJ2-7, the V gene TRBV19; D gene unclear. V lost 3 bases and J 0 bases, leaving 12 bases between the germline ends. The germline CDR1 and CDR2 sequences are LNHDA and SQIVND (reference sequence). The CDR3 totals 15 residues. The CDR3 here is CASSIGRASSYEQYF. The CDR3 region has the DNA TGTGCCAGTAGTATTGGCAGAGCGAGCTCCTACGAGCAGTACTTC.

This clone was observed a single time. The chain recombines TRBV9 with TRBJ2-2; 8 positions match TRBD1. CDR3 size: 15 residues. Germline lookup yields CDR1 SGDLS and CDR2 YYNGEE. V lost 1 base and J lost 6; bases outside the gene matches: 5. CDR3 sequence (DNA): TGTGCCAGCAGCGTAAAGTTACAGGGGGCCGGGGAGCTGTTTTTT. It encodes CASSVKLQGAGELFF.

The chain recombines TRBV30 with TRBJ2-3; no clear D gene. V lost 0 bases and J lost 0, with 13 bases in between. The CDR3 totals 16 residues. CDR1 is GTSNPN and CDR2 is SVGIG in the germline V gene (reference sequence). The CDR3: CAWSVLGDLSTDTQYF. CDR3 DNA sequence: TGTGCCTGGAGTGTACTCGGAGACCTTAGCACAGATACGCAGTATTTT.

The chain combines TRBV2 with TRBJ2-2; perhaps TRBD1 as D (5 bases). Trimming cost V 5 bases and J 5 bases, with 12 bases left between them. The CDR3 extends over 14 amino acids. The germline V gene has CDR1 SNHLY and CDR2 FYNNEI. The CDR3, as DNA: TGTGCCAGCAGTTATATAACAGGAACCGGGGAGCTGTTTTTT. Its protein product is CASSYITGTGELFF. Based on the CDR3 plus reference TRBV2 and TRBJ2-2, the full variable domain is EPEVTQTPSHQVTQMGQEVILRCVPISNHLYFYWYRQILGQKVEFLVSFYNNEISEKSEIFDDQFSVERPDGSNFTLKIRSTKLEDSAMYFCASSYITGTGELFFGEGSRLTVL.

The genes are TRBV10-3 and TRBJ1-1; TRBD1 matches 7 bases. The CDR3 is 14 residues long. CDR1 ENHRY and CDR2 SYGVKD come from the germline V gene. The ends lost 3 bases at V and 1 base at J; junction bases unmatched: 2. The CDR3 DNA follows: TGTGCCATCAGTGACAGACAGGGGAACACTGAAGCTTTCTTT. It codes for CAISDRQGNTEAFF.

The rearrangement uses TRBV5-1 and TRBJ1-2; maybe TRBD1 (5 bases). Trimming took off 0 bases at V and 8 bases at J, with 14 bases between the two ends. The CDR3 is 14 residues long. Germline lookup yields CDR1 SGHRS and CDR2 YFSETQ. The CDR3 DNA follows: TGCGCCAGCAGCTTGGAAGGCCAGGGAAGCGGCTACACCTTC. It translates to CASSLEGQGSGYTF.

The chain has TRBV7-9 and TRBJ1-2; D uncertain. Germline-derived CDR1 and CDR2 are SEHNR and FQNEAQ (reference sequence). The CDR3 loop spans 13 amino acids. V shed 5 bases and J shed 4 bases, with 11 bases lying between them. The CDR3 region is CASSPAGPYGYTF. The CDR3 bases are TGTGCCAGCAGCCCGGCAGGTCCCTATGGCTACACCTTC.

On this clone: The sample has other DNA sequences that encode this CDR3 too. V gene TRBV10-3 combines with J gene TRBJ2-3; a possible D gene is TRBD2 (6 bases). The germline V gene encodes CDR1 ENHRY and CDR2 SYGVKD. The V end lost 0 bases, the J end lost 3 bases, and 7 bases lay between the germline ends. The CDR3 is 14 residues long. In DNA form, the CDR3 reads TGTGCCATCAGTGAGTCGGGAGGTACAGATACGCAGTATTTT. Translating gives CAISESGGTDTQYF.

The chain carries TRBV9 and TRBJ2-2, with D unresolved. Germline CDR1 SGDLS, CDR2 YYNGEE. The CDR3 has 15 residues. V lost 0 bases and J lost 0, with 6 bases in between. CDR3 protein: CASSVAQPNTGELFF. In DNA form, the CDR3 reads TGTGCCAGCAGCGTAGCACAGCCGAACACCGGGGAGCTGTTTTTT.

This chain's CDR3 is CASTSGRTSTDTQYF. DNA for the CDR3: TGTGCCAGCACCTCGGGCCGAACTAGCACAGATACGCAGTATTTT. The chain recombines TRBV9 with TRBJ2-3; D not certain. Per the germline V gene, CDR1 is SGDLS and CDR2 is YYNGEE. The V and J ends lost 6 bases and 0 bases respectively, with 14 bases between them. The length of the CDR3 is 15 residues.

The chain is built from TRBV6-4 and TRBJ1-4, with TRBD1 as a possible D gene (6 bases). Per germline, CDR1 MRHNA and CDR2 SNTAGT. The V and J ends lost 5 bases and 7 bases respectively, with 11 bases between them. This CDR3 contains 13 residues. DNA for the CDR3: TGTGCCAGCAGTAACAGGGAGGGTGAAAAACTGTTTTTT. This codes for CASSNREGEKLFF.

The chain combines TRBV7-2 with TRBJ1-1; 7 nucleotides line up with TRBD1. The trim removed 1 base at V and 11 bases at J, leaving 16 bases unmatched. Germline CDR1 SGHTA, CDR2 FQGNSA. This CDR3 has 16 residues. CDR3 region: CASSLDRGALSSGAFF. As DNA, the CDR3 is TGTGCCAGCAGCTTAGACAGGGGAGCACTCTCCTCGGGGGCTTTCTTT.

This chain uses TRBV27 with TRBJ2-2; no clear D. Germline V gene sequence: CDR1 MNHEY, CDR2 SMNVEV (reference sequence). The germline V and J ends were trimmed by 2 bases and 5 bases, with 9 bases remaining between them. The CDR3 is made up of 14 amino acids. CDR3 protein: CASSLGRRTGELFF. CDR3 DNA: TGTGCCAGCAGTTTAGGTCGACGGACCGGGGAGCTGTTTTTT.

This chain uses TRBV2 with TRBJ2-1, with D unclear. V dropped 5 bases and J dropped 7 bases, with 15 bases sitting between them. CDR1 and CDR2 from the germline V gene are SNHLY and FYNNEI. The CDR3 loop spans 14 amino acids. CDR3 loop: CASSPFEVRNEQFF. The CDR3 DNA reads TGTGCCAGCAGTCCCTTCGAGGTGCGGAATGAGCAGTTCTTC.

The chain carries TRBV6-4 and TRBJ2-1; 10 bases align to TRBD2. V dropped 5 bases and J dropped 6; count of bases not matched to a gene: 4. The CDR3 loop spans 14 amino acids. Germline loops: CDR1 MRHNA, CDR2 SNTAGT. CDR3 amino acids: CASSISGGANEQFF. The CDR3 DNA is TGTGCCAGCAGTATCAGCGGGGGGGCCAATGAGCAGTTCTTC.

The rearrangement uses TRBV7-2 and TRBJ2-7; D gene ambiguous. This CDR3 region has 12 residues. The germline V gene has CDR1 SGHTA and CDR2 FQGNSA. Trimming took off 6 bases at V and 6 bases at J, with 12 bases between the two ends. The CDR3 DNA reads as TGTGCCAGCAGGGACCATTTGGCCGAGCAGTACTTC. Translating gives CASRDHLAEQYF.

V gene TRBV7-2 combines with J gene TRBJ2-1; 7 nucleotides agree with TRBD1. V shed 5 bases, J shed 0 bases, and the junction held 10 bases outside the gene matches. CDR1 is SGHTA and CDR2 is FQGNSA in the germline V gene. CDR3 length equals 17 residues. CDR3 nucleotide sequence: TGTGCCAGCAGCCCGGTCCCCCGGGACAGCTCCTACAATGAGCAGTTCTTC. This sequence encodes CASSPVPRDSSYNEQFF. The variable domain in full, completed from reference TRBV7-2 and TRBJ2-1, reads GAGVSQSPSNKVTEKGKDVELRCDPISGHTALYWYRQSLGQGLEFLIYFQGNSAPDKSGLPSDRFSAERTGGSVSTLTIQRTQQEDSAVYLCASSPVPRDSSYNEQFFGPGTRLTVL.

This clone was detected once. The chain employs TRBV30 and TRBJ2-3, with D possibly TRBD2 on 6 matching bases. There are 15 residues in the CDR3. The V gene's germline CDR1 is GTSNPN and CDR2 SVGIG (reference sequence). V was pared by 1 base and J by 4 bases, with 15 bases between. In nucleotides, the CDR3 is TGTGCCTGGAGTGGGGGACCCCCGGGAGCAGATACGCAGTATTTT. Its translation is CAWSGGPPGADTQYF.

CDR3 DNA: TGTGCCAGCAGCTTAGGGAGGGCCAGGGAAAAACTGTTTTTT. Translated, it gives CASSLGRAREKLFF. J is TRBJ1-4 and V is TRBV7-8; no firm D call. V lost 1 base and J 8 bases, leaving 11 bases between the germline ends. CDR1 is SGHVS and CDR2 is FQNEAQ in the germline V gene. This CDR3 is 14 amino acids long.

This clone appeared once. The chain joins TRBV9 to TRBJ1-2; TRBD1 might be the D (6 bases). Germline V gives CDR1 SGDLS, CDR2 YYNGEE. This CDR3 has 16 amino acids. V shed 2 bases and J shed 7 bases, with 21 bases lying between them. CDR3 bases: TGTGCCAGCAGCGTGGGGGCGGAAACAGGGTCTACTGGCTACACCTTC. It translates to CASSVGAETGSTGYTF. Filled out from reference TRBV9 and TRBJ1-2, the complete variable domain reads DSGVTQTPKHLITATGQRVTLRCSPRSGDLSVYWYQQSLDQGLQFLIQYYNGEERAKGNILERFSAQQFPDLHSELNLSSLELGDSALYFCASSVGAETGSTGYTFGSGTRLTVV.